The 22 T cell receptor beta chains below were found in one sample sequenced in a study of blood T cell repertoires in COVID-19. The method was immunoSEQ multiplex PCR; TCRdb's version includes in-frame clones alone and lacks a portion of them. The top ten hold 10% of the sample, which has 220,000 or so clones, approximately 86% seen once. Sequencing input: peripheral blood. These receptors were obtained from a woman between 45 and 65 years old with COVID-19, enrolled during active disease.

This clone appeared a few times. This chain connects TRBV19 to TRBJ1-5, with TRBD1 matching 9 bases. The CDR3 consists of 15 residues. The germline CDR1 and CDR2 sequences are LNHDA and SQIVND (reference sequence). Trimming took 4 bases from V and 5 from J; bases not matched to a gene: 6. CDR3 sequence (DNA): TGTGCCAGTAGTAACAGGGGGCGTAAGGATCAGCCCCAGCATTTT. Translation gives CASSNRGRKDQPQHF.

The chain is built from TRBV4-2 and TRBJ1-4; unclear D gene. V dropped 4 bases and J dropped 6 bases, with 18 bases sitting between them. CDR3 length: 16 amino acids. In germline, CDR1 is LGHNA, CDR2 YNFKEQ. The CDR3 nucleotides are TGTGCCAGCAGCCCAAATGGCGTAAACCGGGATGAAAAACTGTTTTTT. Translated: CASSPNGVNRDEKLFF.

Only one count was recorded for this clone. The chain uses TRBV10-3 and TRBJ2-1; 9 bases match TRBD2. The CDR3 spans 13 residues. Germline-derived CDR1 and CDR2 are ENHRY and SYGVKD. V shed 7 bases and J 8 bases; nucleotides not matched to a gene: 6. CDR3 nucleotides: TGTGCCATCACTAGCGGGGACCACGATGAGCAGTTCTTC. It specifies CAITSGDHDEQFF.

V is TRBV30 and J is TRBJ2-3, with D possibly being TRBD1 (5 bases). This CDR3 contains 10 residues. Germline loops: CDR1 GTSNPN, CDR2 SVGIG (reference sequence). Trimming shortened V by 2 bases and J by 9 bases, and 6 bases separated the two germline ends. DNA for the CDR3: TGTGCCTGGAGTAAGGGGACGCAGTATTTT. Protein sequence: CAWSKGTQYF.

The chain is built from TRBV6-5 and TRBJ2-4; TRBD1 matches 7 bases. V gave up 3 bases and J gave up 3 bases; unmatched junction bases: 5. The CDR3 has 15 residues. Per germline, CDR1 MNHEY and CDR2 SVGAGI. CDR3 bases: TGTGCCAGCAGTTATACAGGGGTGGGCAAAAACATTCAGTACTTC. It codes for CASSYTGVGKNIQYF.

This chain connects TRBV18 to TRBJ1-3; 9 positions match TRBD1. CDR3 length equals 13 residues. The V gene end was trimmed by 6 bases and the J gene end by 4 bases; junction bases not matched to a gene: 1. From germline, CDR1 is KGHSH and CDR2 LQKENI. The CDR3 bases are TGTGCCAGCTCTACAGGGGGCGGAAACACCATATATTTT. The encoded protein is CASSTGGGNTIYF.

CDR3 DNA sequence: TGTGCCAGCAGCTTAGACGGGGGACAGGGTACAAACATTCAGTACTTC. It yields the protein CASSLDGGQGTNIQYF. The V call is TRBV11-3, the J call TRBJ2-4; 9 positions agree with TRBD1. The CDR3 is 16 residues long. Germline values: CDR1 SGHNT, CDR2 YENEEA. V lost 0 bases to trimming and J lost 6 bases; unmatched junction nucleotides: 6.

The chain couples TRBV30 to TRBJ2-1; no clear D gene. Per germline, CDR1 GTSNPN and CDR2 SVGIG (reference sequence). The V and J ends lost 2 bases and 8 bases respectively, with 10 bases between them. The CDR3 runs to 12 residues. This CDR3 reads CAWSPSYDEQFF. CDR3 coding DNA: TGTGCCTGGAGTCCCAGTTACGATGAGCAGTTCTTC.

This clone was found once. CDR3 protein: CASSQDPYNEQFF. The CDR3 region has the DNA TGTGCCAGCAGCCAAGATCCGTACAATGAGCAGTTCTTC. The rearrangement links TRBV14 to TRBJ2-1; D is uncertain. CDR1 and CDR2 from the germline V gene are SGHDN and FVKESK. This CDR3 region has 13 residues. Trimming pared 0 bases from V and 4 bases from J, leaving 4 bases between.

This clone showed up just once. This chain joins TRBV6-2 or TRBV6-3 and TRBJ1-1; D unclear. Trimming removed 2 bases from V and 1 base from J, with 8 bases in between. The CDR3 has 14 amino acids. Germline CDR1 MNHEY, CDR2 SVGEGT. The CDR3 protein is CASSYGSENTEAFF. As DNA, the CDR3 is TGTGCCAGCAGTTACGGCAGCGAGAACACTGAAGCTTTCTTT.

This clone was counted many times. J is TRBJ1-1 and V is TRBV11-2, with no clear D. Germline V gene sequence: CDR1 SGHAT, CDR2 FQNNGV. V was clipped by 4 bases and J by 1 base, with 22 bases between them. The CDR3 has 18 residues. CDR3 loop: CASSSSGGWGGRNTEAFF. CDR3 bases: TGTGCCAGCAGCTCCTCAGGAGGTTGGGGAGGACGGAACACTGAAGCTTTCTTT.

The chain carries TRBV5-1 and TRBJ2-7, with 7 bases that match TRBD2. J gave up 1 base and V 1 base, and 8 bases lay outside the gene matches. The CDR3 sequence is 16 residues long. Germline V gene lookup returns CDR1 SGHRS and CDR2 YFSETQ. CDR3 DNA sequence: TGCGCCAGCAGCTTGAAGGGTCGGACTAGGTCCTACGAGCAGTACTTC. Translation: CASSLKGRTRSYEQYF. The complete variable domain, with remaining parts taken from reference TRBV5-1 and TRBJ2-7, reads KAGVTQTPRYLIKTRGQQVTLSCSPISGHRSVSWYQQTPGQGLQFLFEYFSETQRNKGNFPGRFSGRQFSNSRSEMNVSTLELGDSALYLCASSLKGRTRSYEQYFGPGTRLTVT.

As regards this clone: This sample includes further DNA sequences coding for the same CDR3. This chain connects TRBV10-3 to TRBJ1-1, with D tentatively TRBD1 (6 bases). There are 14 residues in the CDR3. V was pared by 0 bases and J by 1 base, with 6 bases between. Germline V lookup: CDR1 ENHRY, CDR2 SYGVKD. The CDR3 DNA follows: TGTGCCATCAGTGAGTCGACAGGGAACACTGAAGCTTTCTTT. Translated, it gives CAISESTGNTEAFF.

The chain has TRBV7-2 and TRBJ1-2; 8 bases fit TRBD1. The trim removed 8 bases at V and 3 bases at J, leaving 8 bases unmatched. CDR3 size: 14 residues. CDR1 is SGHTA, CDR2 FQGNSA, per germline. The CDR3 DNA follows: TGTGCCAGCTTCAACAGGGGGTTGTACTATGGCTACACCTTC. It is translated as CASFNRGLYYGYTF.

The gene calls are TRBV7-8 and TRBJ2-3; perhaps TRBD1 as D (6 bases). This CDR3 is 14 amino acids long. V lost 4 bases, J lost 2 bases, and 10 bases lay in between. CDR1 SGHVS and CDR2 FQNEAQ come from the germline V gene. The CDR3 coding sequence is TGTGCCAGCAGCTATCCGGGACACACAGATACGCAGTATTTT. As protein: CASSYPGHTDTQYF.

The rearrangement uses TRBV6-6 and TRBJ1-2, with a tentative D call TRBD1 (5 bases). The CDR3 is made up of 15 amino acids. CDR1 is MNHNY and CDR2 is SVGAGI in the germline V gene (reference sequence). V shed 6 bases and J shed 8 bases, with 22 bases lying between them. The CDR3: CASSNKSPQGRGYTF. The CDR3 nucleotides read TGTGCCAGCAGCAATAAATCCCCCCAGGGTAGGGGCTACACCTTC.

V and J are TRBV18 and TRBJ2-6; 9 nucleotides match TRBD1. The germline gives CDR1 KGHSH, CDR2 LQKENI. This CDR3 is 17 amino acids long. V trimming: 1 base; J trimming: 1 base; junction bases outside the gene matches: 2. The CDR3 DNA reads TGTGCCAGCTCACCACGACAGGGGGTGTCTGGGGCCAACGTCCTGACTTTC. Amino acid sequence: CASSPRQGVSGANVLTF.

J is TRBJ1-5 and V is TRBV10-1; no clear D. The V end lost 0 bases, the J end lost 0 bases, and 9 bases lay between the germline ends. Germline V CDR1 and CDR2: WNHNN, SYGVQD (reference sequence). The CDR3 has 16 residues. DNA of the CDR3: TGCGCCAGCAGTGAGTCGCCTAGTTATAGCAATCAGCCCCAGCATTTT. The encoded protein is CASSESPSYSNQPQHF.

DNA for the CDR3: TGTGCCAGCAGGGGGACAGACATCACCGGGGAGCTGTTTTTT. The encoded protein is CASRGTDITGELFF. This chain links TRBV2 with TRBJ2-2; 7 nucleotides match TRBD1. The CDR3 covers 14 residues. V trimming: 6 bases; J trimming: 4 bases; junction bases outside the gene matches: 5. Looked up from germline, CDR1 is SNHLY and CDR2 is FYNNEI.

The gene calls are TRBV15 and TRBJ1-2, with D hard to call. This CDR3 spans 12 amino acids. CDR1 and CDR2 (germline): LNHNV, YYDKDF (reference sequence). V was clipped by 1 base and J by 4 bases, with 4 bases between them. CDR3 protein: CATSRALYGYTF. In nucleotides, the CDR3 is TGTGCCACCAGCAGAGCCCTCTATGGCTACACCTTC.

V is TRBV24-1 and J is TRBJ2-3; 13 bases match TRBD2. CDR1 and CDR2 from the germline V gene are KGHDR and SFDVKD. The ends lost 9 bases at V and 2 bases at J; junction bases unmatched: 4. This CDR3 is built from 15 residues. The CDR3 region is CATGGLAGDTDTQYF. The CDR3, as DNA: TGTGCCACCGGCGGACTAGCGGGGGACACAGATACGCAGTATTTT.

As regards this clone: Other DNA sequences in this specimen translate into the identical CDR3. The CDR3 bases are TGTGCCAGCAGTCGGGGGGGACCTCAAGAGACCCAGTACTTC. This gives the protein CASSRGGPQETQYF. This sequence joins TRBV6-5 and TRBJ2-5; 8 nucleotides match TRBD2. J was trimmed by 2 bases and V by 5 bases; bases with no gene match: 4. From germline, CDR1 is MNHEY and CDR2 SVGAGI. The CDR3 totals 14 residues.